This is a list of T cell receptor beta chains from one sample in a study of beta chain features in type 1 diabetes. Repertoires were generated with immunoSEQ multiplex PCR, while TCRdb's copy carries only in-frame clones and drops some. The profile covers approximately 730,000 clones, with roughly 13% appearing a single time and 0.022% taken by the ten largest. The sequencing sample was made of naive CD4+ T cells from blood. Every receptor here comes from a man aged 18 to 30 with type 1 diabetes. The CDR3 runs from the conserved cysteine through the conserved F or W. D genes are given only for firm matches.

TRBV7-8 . CASTVRQFMNTEAFF
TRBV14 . CASSQDQGKNTEAFF
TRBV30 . CAWIKGDEAFF
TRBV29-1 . CSVLGTQETQYF
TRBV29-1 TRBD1 CSGEFTGVRSTDTQYF
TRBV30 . CAWTGPTDTQYF
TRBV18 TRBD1 CASSPPQGASTEAFF
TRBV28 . CASTAGQPDTQYF
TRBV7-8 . CASSLARGRYEQYF
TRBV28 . CASSRYRASPTDTQYF
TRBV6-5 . CASSYSKGEAFF
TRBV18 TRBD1 CASSRDRASYEQYF
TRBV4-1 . CASSRGSSNQPQHF
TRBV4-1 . CASSPRVGGPRFRANYGYTF
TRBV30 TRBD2 CAWSTGGPETQYF
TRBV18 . CASSPDSSRNTIYF
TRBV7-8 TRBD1 CASTGTATDTQYF
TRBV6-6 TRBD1 CASSQSGTGGLNEQFF
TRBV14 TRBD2 CASRVSGAPDTQYF
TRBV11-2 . CASGYSNTEAFF
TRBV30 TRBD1 CAWSLQGALGSNQPQHF
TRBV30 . CAWHRFSLNSTDTQYF
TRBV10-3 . CAISELSGVSTDTQYF
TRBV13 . CASSTVAGGNTEAFF
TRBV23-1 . CASSQSGQAPSYEQYF
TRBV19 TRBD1 CASTRQGEKLFF
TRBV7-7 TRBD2 CASSPTSGYYNEQFF
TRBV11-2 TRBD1 CASSWDSREF
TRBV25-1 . CASSEFHLTGELFF
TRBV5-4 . CASSLVDSYEQYF
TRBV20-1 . CSATGDNEQFF
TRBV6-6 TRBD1 CASSGGQGNIQYF
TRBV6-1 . CASSPRRGQETQYF
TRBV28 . CASSSPAGGESNQPQHF
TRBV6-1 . CASLNGVSRVDTQYF
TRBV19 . CASSIVQGWDEQFF
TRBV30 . CAWSRAQPLHF
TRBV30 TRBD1 CAWSGQGQGAQHF
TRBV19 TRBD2 CASSKDSIAGGQETQYF
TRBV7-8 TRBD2 CASSALAGGQETQYF
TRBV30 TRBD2 CAWSVPGLAGGGTQYF
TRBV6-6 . CASCRTTNTGELFF
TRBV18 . CASSPRGYTEAFF
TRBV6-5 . CASSYEVAQETQYF
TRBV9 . CASRRTETNYGYTF
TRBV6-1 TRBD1 CASRGGQVSSYEQYF
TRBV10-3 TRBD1 CATVQGVGSDTQYF
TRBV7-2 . CASSLGLWEAFF
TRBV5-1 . CASSLSRLTNTEAFF
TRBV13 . CASSLAGGNQPQHF
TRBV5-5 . CASSVSGTDNQPQHF
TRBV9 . CASSANYGYTF
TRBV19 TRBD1 CASTPGGETQYF
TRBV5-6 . CASSLAGRYYEQYF
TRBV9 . CASSVNRVAGETQYF
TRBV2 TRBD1 CASLRGTGTTDTQYF
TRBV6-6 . CASSYGGIGTEAFF